These 18 T cell receptor beta chains were all obtained from the same sample, sequenced in a study of T cells in Graves' hyperthyroidism and ophthalmopathy. Amplification of TCR beta CDR3 regions was performed using RNA transcripts as template. The HTBI primer set served for first-round RT-PCR of the TCR CDR3. Each CDR3 protein gets one entry after TCRdb re-called the multiplex PCR reads with MiXCR. This table has some 500,000 distinct CDR3 sequences, approximately 15% appearing once. Sequenced sample: blood. These TCRs come from a woman aged 18 to 35 with Graves' hyperthyroidism.

This clonotype was counted many times. This chain connects TRBV24-1 to TRBJ2-3, with 8 bases aligning to TRBD2. The V gene end was trimmed by 5 bases and the J gene end by 2 bases; junction bases not matched to a gene: 2. Looked up from germline, CDR1 is KGHDR and CDR2 is SFDVKD. The CDR3 consists of 14 residues. The CDR3: CATSGGRPTDTQYF. The CDR3 DNA follows: TGTGCCACCAGTGGCGGGAGGCCCACAGATACGCAGTATTTT.

This clonotype was found a few times. This chain links TRBV29-1 with TRBJ2-4; TRBD2 is a possible D gene (5 bases). This CDR3 region has 15 residues. V lost 2 bases to trimming and J lost 0 bases, with 11 bases between them. Germline V CDR1 and CDR2: SQVTM, ANQGSEA. CDR3 in DNA: TGCAGCGTTGAATTGGGAGCCTCAGCCAAAAACATTCAGTACTTC. Its translation: CSVELGASAKNIQYF.

Ten or more counts support this clonotype. Here the CDR3 DNA reads TGTGCCAGCAGTTTAACAGGGACCGTTCCTGAAGCTTTCTTT. It is translated as CASSLTGTVPEAFF. The V gene is TRBV27, the J gene TRBJ1-1; D might be TRBD1 (6 bases). Trimming stripped 2 bases from V and 6 bases from J, with 13 bases between. From germline, CDR1 is MNHEY and CDR2 SMNVEV (reference sequence). This CDR3 is 14 amino acids long.

This chain uses TRBV29-1 with TRBJ2-1; 13 bases are shared with TRBD2. The CDR3 has 18 residues. Germline CDR1 reads SQVTM; CDR2 reads ANQGSEA. V was clipped by 3 bases and J by 0 bases; unmatched bases: 8. As DNA, the CDR3 is TGCAGCGTTGAGGGGACTAGCGGGGCCCCCAGCTCCTACAATGAGCAGTTCTTC. The encoded protein is CSVEGTSGAPSSYNEQFF.

This clonotype was seen many times. The chain carries TRBV15 and TRBJ2-4; 10 positions agree with TRBD2. V lost 5 bases to trimming and J lost 7 bases; unmatched junction nucleotides: 20. Germline V gives CDR1 LNHNV, CDR2 YYDKDF (reference sequence). The CDR3 is 19 amino acids. Written as DNA, the CDR3 is TGTGCCACCAGCCCCGGACTAGCGGTTAGTTGGATTGGGGAGAACATTCAGTACTTC. Translated, it gives CATSPGLAVSWIGENIQYF.

This clonotype was detected only a few times. The chain is built from TRBV30 and TRBJ1-5; a possible D gene is TRBD1 (5 bases). CDR1 is GTSNPN, CDR2 SVGIG, per germline (reference sequence). This CDR3 contains 14 residues. V lost 4 bases to trimming and J lost 8 bases, with 18 bases between them. Here the CDR3 DNA reads TGTGCCTGGACCCCGGACAACCAGGTCGAGCCCCAGCATTTT. Protein: CAWTPDNQVEPQHF.

Many counts were recorded for this clonotype. The chain recombines TRBV5-1 with TRBJ1-5, with 9 bases that match TRBD1. V was clipped by 4 bases and J by 6 bases; unmatched bases: 5. The CDR3 covers 14 residues. Germline CDR1 SGHRS, CDR2 YFSETQ. The CDR3 DNA reads TGCGCCAGCAGCGAAAGACAGGGGGGTCAGCCCCAGCATTTT. It codes for CASSERQGGQPQHF.

This clonotype has more than one count but fewer than ten. This clone may be a read error of a much larger clone one base away. The chain combines TRBV2 with TRBJ1-2; TRBD1 might be the D (6 bases). Trimming cost V 4 bases and J 7 bases, with 16 bases left between them. CDR3 size: 14 residues. The germline V gene has CDR1 SNHLY and CDR2 FYNNEI. CDR3 in amino acids: CASSGGVQGRGYTF. The CDR3 bases are TGTGCCAGCAGTGGTGGGGTACAGGGCCGTGGCTACACCTTC.

This clonotype was seen ten or more times. This chain uses TRBV11-2 with TRBJ1-6, with D tentatively TRBD1 (6 bases). This CDR3 spans 16 amino acids. V gave up 7 bases and J gave up 9 bases, with 22 bases separating them. CDR1 is SGHAT and CDR2 is FQNNGV in the germline V gene. The CDR3 region has the DNA TGTGCCAGCACCACTTCTATTGGGGGCGCGGGTTCACCCCTCCACTTT. Amino acids: CASTTSIGGAGSPLHF.

This clonotype was counted at least ten times. V gene TRBV27 combines with J gene TRBJ2-1; possibly TRBD1 for D (6 bases). Trimming took 0 bases from V and 4 from J, leaving 13 bases between them. Germline V gene data show CDR1 as MNHEY and CDR2 as SMNVEV (reference sequence). The CDR3 extends over 16 amino acids. CDR3 sequence: CASSLSSGESYNEQFF. CDR3 in DNA: TGTGCCAGCAGTTTATCATCAGGGGAAAGTTACAATGAGCAGTTCTTC.

This clonotype occurred many times. V gene TRBV5-1 combines with J gene TRBJ1-1, with D tentatively TRBD1 (6 bases). This CDR3 has 14 residues. Germline-derived CDR1 and CDR2 are SGHRS and YFSETQ. V was clipped by 7 bases and J by 0 bases, with 13 bases between them. CDR3 loop: CASGRQDMNTEAFF. The CDR3 DNA sequence: TGCGCCAGCGGGAGACAGGACATGAACACTGAAGCTTTCTTT.

This chain links TRBV9 with TRBJ2-1; D is uncertain. CDR1 is SGDLS, CDR2 YYNGEE, per germline. The CDR3 consists of 15 residues. The V end lost 0 bases, the J end lost 0 bases, and 7 bases lay between the germline ends. In nucleotides, the CDR3 is TGTGCCAGCAGCGTAGCAAGCGACTCCTACAATGAGCAGTTCTTC. Translated: CASSVASDSYNEQFF.

This clonotype has just a few counts. The J gene is TRBJ2-7, the V gene TRBV3-1; TRBD2 might be the D (5 bases). This CDR3 has 14 residues. Germline V lookup: CDR1 LGHDT, CDR2 YNNKEL (reference sequence). Deletions cut 1 base from V and 3 bases from J, with 10 bases between. The CDR3 sequence: CASSQGTDFYEQYF. CDR3 nucleotides: TGTGCCAGCAGCCAAGGTACGGACTTCTACGAGCAGTACTTC.

The J gene is TRBJ2-3, the V gene TRBV12-5; D is ambiguous. The CDR3 contains 14 residues. CDR1 is LGHNT, CDR2 FRNRAP, per germline. V gave up 0 bases and J gave up 2 bases, with 6 bases separating them. The CDR3 is CASGLVLDTDTQYF. The CDR3 DNA is TGTGCTAGTGGTTTGGTACTGGACACAGATACGCAGTATTTT.

This clonotype came up many times. J is TRBJ2-6 and V is TRBV12-3 or TRBV12-4; 8 positions match TRBD2. V dropped 8 bases and J dropped 4; count of bases not matched to a gene: 13. The CDR3 consists of 17 residues. The CDR3 sequence: CASSRGGLVTGANVLTF. As DNA, the CDR3 is TGTGCCAGCTCCCGGGGGGGACTAGTGACCGGGGCCAACGTCCTGACTTTC.

This clonotype was seen at least ten times. The chain couples TRBV5-1 to TRBJ1-1; a weak D match, TRBD1 (6 bases). This CDR3 comprises 15 residues. CDR1 and CDR2 from the germline V gene are SGHRS and YFSETQ. V dropped 0 bases and J dropped 4 bases, with 13 bases sitting between them. The CDR3 nucleotides read TGCGCCAGCAGCTTGGGTGGGACATCGGCCACTGAAGCTTTCTTT. This sequence encodes CASSLGGTSATEAFF.

This clonotype appeared many times. The chain uses TRBV11-3 and TRBJ2-7; TRBD1 matches 7 bases. CDR1 and CDR2 (germline): SGHNT, YENEEA. V was clipped by 4 bases and J by 4 bases; unmatched bases: 10. The CDR3 has 15 amino acids. Here the CDR3 reads CASSSEQGSGYEQYF. The CDR3 DNA sequence: TGTGCCAGCAGCTCCGAACAGGGGAGTGGATACGAGCAGTACTTC.

This clonotype was counted between two and nine times. A much larger clone lies one base from this, so it may be a read error. This chain joins TRBV10-2 and TRBJ2-5; tentatively, D is TRBD1 (6 bases). Germline V gene sequence: CDR1 WSHSY, CDR2 SAAADI. Trimming took 6 bases from V and 4 from J, leaving 15 bases between them. The CDR3 spans 14 residues. CDR3 DNA: TGCGCCAGCAGGGACAGATTTGCACGAGAGACCCAGTACTTC. This gives the protein CASRDRFARETQYF.